This TCR beta chain was retrieved from a study of neurological immune-mediated disorders. 5'RACE with 10-nucleotide random UMIs produced the cDNA. TCRdb re-derived calls from the 5' RACE reads in MiXCR, one entry per CDR3 protein. This sample carries roughly 36,000 distinct CDR3 sequences, 6.5% to 7.5% of them seen once, and the ten largest clones take 5.5% to 6%. This clonotype came up many times. Its antigen is unknown. Sorted libraries were derived from roughly 1 million CD4+ or CD8+ T cells. The CDR3 spans 15 residues. CDR1 and CDR2 from the germline V gene are MGHRA and YSYEKL. Trimming took off 1 base at V and 7 bases at J, with 16 bases between the two ends. Findings and caveats of the study: None of the CDR3 amino acid sequences of expanded clones were shared across subjects, and this suggested private repertoires in all groups.

Sequences were obtained from CD4+ T cells from blood. This TCR derives from a man aged 50 or older in good health. The V gene is TRBV4-1, the J gene TRBJ1-2, with D unclear. In nucleotides, the CDR3 is TGCGCCAGCAGCCAAGCGTCAGCCCCCTTGGGTGGCTACACCTTC. This gives the protein CASSQASAPLGGYTF.